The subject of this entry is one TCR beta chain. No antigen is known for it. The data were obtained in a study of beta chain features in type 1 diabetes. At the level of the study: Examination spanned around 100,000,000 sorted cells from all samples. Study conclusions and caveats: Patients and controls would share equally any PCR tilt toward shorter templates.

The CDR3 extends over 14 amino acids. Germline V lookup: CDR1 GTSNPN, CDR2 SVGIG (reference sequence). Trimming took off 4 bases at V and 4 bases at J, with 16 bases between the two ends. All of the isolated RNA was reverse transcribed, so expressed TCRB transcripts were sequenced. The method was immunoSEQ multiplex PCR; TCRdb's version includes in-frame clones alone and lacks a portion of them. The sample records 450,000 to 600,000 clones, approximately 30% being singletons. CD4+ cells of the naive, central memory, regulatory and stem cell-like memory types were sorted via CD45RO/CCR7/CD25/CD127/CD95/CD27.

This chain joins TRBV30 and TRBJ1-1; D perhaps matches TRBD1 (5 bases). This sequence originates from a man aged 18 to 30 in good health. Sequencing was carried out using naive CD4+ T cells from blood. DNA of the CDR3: TGTGCCTGGACCCCGCGGGGCTTAAGCACTGAAGCTTTCTTT. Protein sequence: CAWTPRGLSTEAFF.